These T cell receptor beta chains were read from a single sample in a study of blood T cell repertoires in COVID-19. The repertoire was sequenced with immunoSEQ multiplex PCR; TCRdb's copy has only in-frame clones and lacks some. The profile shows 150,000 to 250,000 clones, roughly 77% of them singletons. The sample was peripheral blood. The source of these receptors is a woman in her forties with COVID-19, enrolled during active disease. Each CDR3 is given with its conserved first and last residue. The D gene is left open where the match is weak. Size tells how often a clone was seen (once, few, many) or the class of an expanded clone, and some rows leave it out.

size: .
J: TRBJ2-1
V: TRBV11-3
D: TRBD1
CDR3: CASSSTGGYTNEQFF
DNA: TGTGCCAGCAGCTCCACAGGGGGCTATACGAATGAGCAGTTCTTC

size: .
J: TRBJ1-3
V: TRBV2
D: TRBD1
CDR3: CASSENRGGNTIYF
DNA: TGTGCCAGCAGTGAAAACAGGGGAGGAAACACCATATATTTT

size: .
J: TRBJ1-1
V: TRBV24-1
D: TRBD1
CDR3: CATSDPDDRGGTEAFF
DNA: TGTGCCACCAGTGATCCCGACGACAGGGGGGGCACTGAAGCTTTCTTT

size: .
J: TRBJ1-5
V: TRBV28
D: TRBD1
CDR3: CASASGQGPSQPQHF
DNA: TGTGCCAGCGCCTCGGGACAGGGGCCTTCCCAGCCCCAGCATTTT

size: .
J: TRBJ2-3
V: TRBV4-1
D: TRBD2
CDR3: CASRLAGTPRDTQYF
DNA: TGCGCCAGCAGACTAGCGGGGACTCCAAGAGATACGCAGTATTTT

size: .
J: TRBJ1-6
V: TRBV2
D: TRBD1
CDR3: CASSLQGRFNSPLHF
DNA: TGTGCCAGCAGTTTACAGGGGAGGTTTAATTCACCCCTCCACTTT

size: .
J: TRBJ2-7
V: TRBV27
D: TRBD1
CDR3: CASSHGTGYEQYF
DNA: TGTGCCAGCAGTCACGGGACAGGGTACGAGCAGTACTTC

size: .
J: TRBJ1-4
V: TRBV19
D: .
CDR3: CASSMRVDNEKLFF
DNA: TGTGCCAGTAGTATGAGGGTGGATAATGAAAAACTGTTTTTT

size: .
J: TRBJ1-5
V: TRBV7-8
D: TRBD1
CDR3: CASSLGGQGGVSNQPQHF
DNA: TGTGCCAGCAGCTTAGGGGGACAGGGAGGCGTTTCGAATCAGCCCCAGCATTTT

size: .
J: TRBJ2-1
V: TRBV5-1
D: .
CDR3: CASSLRGQLYNEQFF
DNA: TGCGCCAGCAGCTTGCGCGGGCAACTCTACAATGAGCAGTTCTTC

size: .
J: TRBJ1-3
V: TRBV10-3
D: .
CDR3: CAIRPQGPGNTIYF
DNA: TGTGCCATCAGACCTCAGGGCCCTGGAAACACCATATATTTT

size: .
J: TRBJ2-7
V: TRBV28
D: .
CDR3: CASSLTRGIYEQYF
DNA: TGTGCCAGCAGTTTGACAAGGGGGATTTACGAGCAGTACTTC

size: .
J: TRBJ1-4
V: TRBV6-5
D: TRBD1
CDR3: CASSYAPGQGGEKLFF
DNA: TGTGCCAGCAGTTACGCTCCGGGACAGGGAGGCGAAAAACTGTTTTTT

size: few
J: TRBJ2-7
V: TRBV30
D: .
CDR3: CAWSLTGSSSYEQYF
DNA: TGTGCCTGGAGTTTAACAGGGTCAAGCTCCTACGAGCAGTACTTC

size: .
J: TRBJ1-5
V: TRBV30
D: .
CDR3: CAWGGGFDQPQHF
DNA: TGTGCCTGGGGTGGGGGGTTTGACCAGCCCCAGCATTTT

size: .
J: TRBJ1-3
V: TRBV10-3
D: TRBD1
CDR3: CAISEGDRGLGNTIYF
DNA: TGTGCCATCAGTGAGGGGGACAGGGGGCTTGGAAACACCATATATTTT

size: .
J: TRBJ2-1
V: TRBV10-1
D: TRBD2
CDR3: CASSEVAGHNEQFF
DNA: TGCGCCAGCAGTGAGGTAGCGGGGCACAATGAGCAGTTCTTC

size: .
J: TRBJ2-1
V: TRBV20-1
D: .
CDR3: CSATGGGEQFF
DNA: TGCAGTGCTACAGGGGGAGGTGAGCAGTTCTTC

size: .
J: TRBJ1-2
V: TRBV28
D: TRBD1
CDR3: CASSPGGQGEKGYTF
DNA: TGTGCCAGCAGTCCGGGGGGACAGGGGGAGAAGGGCTACACCTTC

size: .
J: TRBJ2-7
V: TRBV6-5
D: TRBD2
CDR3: CASVGGGLAGVGQYF
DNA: TGTGCCAGCGTAGGGGGCGGACTAGCGGGAGTAGGGCAGTACTTC

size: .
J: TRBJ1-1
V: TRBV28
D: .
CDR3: CASRMNTEAFF
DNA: TGTGCCAGCCGTATGAACACTGAAGCTTTCTTT

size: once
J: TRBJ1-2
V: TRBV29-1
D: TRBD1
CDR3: CSVSDRGGYTF
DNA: TGCAGCGTTTCCGACAGGGGAGGCTACACCTTC

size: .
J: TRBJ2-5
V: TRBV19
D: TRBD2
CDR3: CASTGGDSQETQYF
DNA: TGTGCCAGTACCGGGGGGGACTCCCAAGAGACCCAGTACTTC

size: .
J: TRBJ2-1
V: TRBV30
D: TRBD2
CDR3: CAWYRDYYNEQFF
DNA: TGTGCCTGGTACCGGGACTACTACAATGAGCAGTTCTTC

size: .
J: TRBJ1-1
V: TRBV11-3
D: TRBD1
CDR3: CASSPDRGVAEAFF
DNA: TGTGCCAGCAGCCCGGACAGGGGAGTGGCTGAAGCTTTCTTT

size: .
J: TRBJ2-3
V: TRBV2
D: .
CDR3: CASGFQEDTQYF
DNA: TGTGCCAGCGGATTTCAGGAAGATACGCAGTATTTT

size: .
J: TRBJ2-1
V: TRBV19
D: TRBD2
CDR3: CASSIIGTRLAGDNEQFF
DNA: TGTGCCAGTAGTATCATCGGGACACGACTAGCGGGAGATAATGAGCAGTTCTTC

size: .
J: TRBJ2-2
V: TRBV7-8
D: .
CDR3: CASRPDRPTGELFF
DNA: TGTGCCAGCAGACCGGACAGACCCACCGGGGAGCTGTTTTTT

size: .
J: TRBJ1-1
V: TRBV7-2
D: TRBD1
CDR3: CASSVGQGLIAFF
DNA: TGTGCCAGCAGCGTTGGACAGGGGCTCATAGCTTTCTTT

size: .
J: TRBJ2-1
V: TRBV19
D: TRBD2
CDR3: CASSTRPGLAGVGTKINEQFF
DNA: TGTGCCAGTAGTACCCGACCGGGACTAGCGGGAGTTGGGACAAAAATCAATGAGCAGTTCTTC

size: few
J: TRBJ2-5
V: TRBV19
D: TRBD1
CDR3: CASIFDRGLERTQYF
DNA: TGTGCCAGTATCTTCGACAGGGGCCTGGAGAGGACCCAGTACTTC

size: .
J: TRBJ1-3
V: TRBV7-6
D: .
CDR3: CASSLASRGGNTIYF
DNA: TGTGCCAGCAGCTTAGCGAGTCGGGGTGGAAACACCATATATTTT

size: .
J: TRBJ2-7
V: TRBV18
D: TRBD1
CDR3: CASSLGQGPSYEQYF
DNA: TGTGCCAGCTCACTCGGACAGGGGCCCTCCTACGAGCAGTACTTC